This T cell receptor (beta chain) was found in a study of identical twins. With respect to this clonotype: Its antigen is undetermined.

Study-wide points: Twin-shared out-of-frame alpha sequences were enriched for low generation probability. Carriage of fewer insertions was seen in abundant cord blood beta clonotypes, whereas memory repertoires showed none.

A universal primer site was incorporated via template switching, and the cDNA contained unique molecular identifiers. MiXCR, applied by TCRdb to the 5' RACE reads, yields one record per CDR3 protein. The sample lists more than 1.5 million distinct CDR3 sequences; about 32% were seen once. CDR3 size: 17 residues. The germline gives CDR1 DFQATT, CDR2 SNEGSKA (reference sequence). Trimming removed 1 base from V and 0 bases from J; junction bases left unmatched: 8. The receptor comes from a newborn girl in good health. The chain is built from TRBV20-1 and TRBJ2-1; 8 bases line up with TRBD2. Sequencing was carried out using cord blood. CDR3 sequence reads: CSARGGGTRSSYNEQFF. CDR3 DNA: TGCAGTGCTAGAGGAGGAGGGACTAGGTCCTCCTACAATGAGCAGTTCTTC.